Shown below are 22 T cell receptor beta chains from a single sample sequenced in a study of CD8+ T cells in alopecia areata. Described treatment: oral pan-JAK inhibitor, 5-10 mg twice daily. Sequencing templates came from extracted RNA that was reverse transcribed into cDNA. Some clones are missing from TCRdb's copy, which holds only in-frame ones; the method was immunoSEQ multiplex PCR. The sample holds about 64,000 clones; under 60% are singletons and the top ten take roughly 22%. The sequencing here drew on CD8+ T cells sorted from blood, taken around week 36, from a patient treated with tofacitinib. The receptors stem from a human donor with alopecia areata.

The chain combines TRBV6-6 with TRBJ2-7; possible D gene TRBD2, 7 bases. Germline V CDR1 and CDR2: MNHNY, SVGAGI (reference sequence). CDR3 length: 13 amino acids. Trimming shortened V by 10 bases and J by 4 bases, and 17 bases separated the two germline ends. The CDR3 DNA is TGTGCCATCGGGGGGCGAGGGGGATACGAGCAGTACTTC. Amino acid sequence: CAIGGRGGYEQYF.

The V gene is TRBV29-1, the J gene TRBJ2-1, with 13 nucleotides matching TRBD2. The CDR3 extends over 17 amino acids. Trimming took 4 bases from V and 0 from J; bases not matched to a gene: 6. The germline CDR1 and CDR2 sequences are SQVTM and ANQGSEA. CDR3 bases: TGCAGCGTTGTGGGACTAGCGGGATATAGCTCCTACAATGAGCAGTTCTTC. It yields the protein CSVVGLAGYSSYNEQFF.

This clone has more than one count but fewer than ten. The chain carries TRBV5-4 and TRBJ1-5, with a possible D match to TRBD1 (5 bases). This CDR3 has 13 amino acids. Trimming removed 4 bases at V and 4 bases at J, with 9 bases between. Germline V CDR1 and CDR2: SGHNT, YYREEE (reference sequence). The CDR3 loop is CASSLGTNQPQHF. Here the CDR3 DNA reads TGTGCCAGCAGCCTCGGGACGAATCAGCCCCAGCATTTT.

Sample share makes this clone medium-sized. This rearrangement joins TRBV28 to TRBJ2-4; TRBD2 is a possible D gene (5 bases). The length of the CDR3 is 15 residues. CDR1 and CDR2 from the germline V gene are MDHEN and SYDVKM. V dropped 0 bases and J dropped 3 bases, with 9 bases sitting between them. CDR3 residues: CASSLWFEGKNIQYF. The CDR3 nucleotides are TGTGCCAGCAGTTTATGGTTCGAGGGCAAAAACATTCAGTACTTC.

In this sample, this clone turned up a few times. This sequence joins TRBV7-9 and TRBJ1-5; D not certain. Trimming removed 3 bases from V and 7 bases from J, with 1 base in between. The CDR3 extends over 10 amino acids. The germline CDR1 and CDR2 sequences are SEHNR and FQNEAQ (reference sequence). The CDR3 region has the DNA TGTGCCAGCAGCTTCCAGCCCCAGCATTTT. Protein sequence: CASSFQPQHF. The full variable domain, with the rest looked up from reference TRBV7-9 and TRBJ1-5, is DTGVSQNPRHKITKRGQNVTFRCDPISEHNRLYWYRQTLGQGPEFLTYFQNEAQLEKSRLLSDRFSAERPKGSFSTLEIQRTEQGDSAMYLCASSFQPQHFGDGTRLSIL.

The chain links TRBV30 to TRBJ2-7; 11 bases fit TRBD2. The germline V gene has CDR1 GTSNPN and CDR2 SVGIG (reference sequence). Germline trimming cut 2 bases from V and 3 bases from J; bases unmatched to any gene: 3. This CDR3 spans 14 amino acids. The CDR3 here is CAWSIAGGDYEQYF. The CDR3 coding sequence is TGTGCCTGGAGTATAGCGGGAGGGGACTACGAGCAGTACTTC.

The V call is TRBV29-1, the J call TRBJ2-2; D uncertain. CDR1 and CDR2 (germline): SQVTM, ANQGSEA. The CDR3 runs to 10 residues. The ends were cut back, 4 bases at V and 10 bases at J, with 7 bases in the middle. The chain's CDR3 is CSVATKELFF. DNA for the CDR3: TGCAGCGTTGCGACAAAGGAGCTGTTTTTT.

The chain links TRBV27 to TRBJ1-5, with 8 nucleotides matching TRBD1. Germline CDR1 reads MNHEY; CDR2 reads SMNVEV (reference sequence). V gave up 8 bases and J gave up 5 bases; unmatched junction bases: 11. This CDR3 comprises 15 residues. The CDR3 DNA reads TGTGCCAGCGCCCTTCATGCAGGGGGCTATCAGCCCCAGCATTTT. Encoded protein: CASALHAGGYQPQHF.

The V call is TRBV30, the J call TRBJ1-2; TRBD1 aligns across 12 bases. Germline V gene data show CDR1 as GTSNPN and CDR2 as SVGIG (reference sequence). V lost 1 base, J lost 4 bases, and 13 bases stayed unmatched. The CDR3 has 18 amino acids. The CDR3 protein is CAWSGTRDRGRSSYGYTF. The CDR3 DNA is TGTGCCTGGAGTGGGACCCGGGACAGGGGGCGGTCGAGCTATGGCTACACCTTC.

The V gene is TRBV4-1, the J gene TRBJ2-3; 8 positions agree with TRBD1. Germline CDR1 and CDR2: MGHRA and YSYEKL. V was pared by 2 bases and J by 2 bases, with 6 bases of the junction left unmatched. This CDR3 contains 16 residues. The CDR3 DNA is TGCGCCAGCAGCCAACCGGACAGGGACCTCACAGATACGCAGTATTTT. It yields the protein CASSQPDRDLTDTQYF.

This clone was detected only a few times. The chain carries TRBV30 and TRBJ2-7; TRBD1 matches at 8 bases. The V gene's germline CDR1 is GTSNPN and CDR2 SVGIG (reference sequence). V shed 0 bases and J 2 bases; nucleotides not matched to a gene: 12. The CDR3 consists of 17 residues. The CDR3 loop reads CAWSVRFGQGNPYEQYF. CDR3 in DNA: TGTGCCTGGAGTGTACGGTTCGGACAGGGTAATCCCTACGAGCAGTACTTC.

This clone was found a few times. Within the sample, other DNA sequences also encode this same CDR3. CDR3 in amino acids: CASSQDGGGGETQYF. For the CDR3, the DNA is TGCGCCAGCAGCCAAGATGGGGGGGGTGGCGAGACCCAGTACTTC. This chain connects TRBV4-1 to TRBJ2-5, with 7 nucleotides matching TRBD2. The CDR3 totals 15 residues. The V gene end was trimmed by 0 bases and the J gene end by 5 bases; junction bases not matched to a gene: 6. Germline V CDR1 and CDR2: MGHRA, YSYEKL.

This clone was seen more than once but under ten times. The chain recombines TRBV29-1 with TRBJ2-7; D might be TRBD2 (5 bases). Germline V gene data show CDR1 as SQVTM and CDR2 as ANQGSEA. CDR3 length: 14 amino acids. Trimming took off 7 bases at V and 0 bases at J, with 16 bases between the two ends. Here the CDR3 reads CSASTEINSYEQYF. The DNA for the CDR3 is TGCAGCGCTAGCACCGAAATCAACTCCTACGAGCAGTACTTC.

V usage is TRBV4-2 and J usage is TRBJ2-3; 12 nucleotides match TRBD2. V was clipped by 0 bases and J by 0 bases; unmatched bases: 1. Per the germline V gene, CDR1 is LGHNA and CDR2 is YNFKEQ. The length of the CDR3 is 17 residues. The CDR3 DNA follows: TGTGCCAGCAGCCAAGATCTAGCGGGAGGGAGCACAGATACGCAGTATTTT. Its translation: CASSQDLAGGSTDTQYF.

The gene calls are TRBV28 and TRBJ2-1; D is unclear. The germline V gene has CDR1 MDHEN and CDR2 SYDVKM. CDR3 size: 12 residues. Between the trimmed V and J ends, which lost 6 bases and 12 bases, there was a span of 15 bases. The CDR3 region has the DNA TGTGCCAGCAGCTCCGGAGCAGTCGGGCAGTTCTTC. Its protein is CASSSGAVGQFF.

This clone was seen a few times. The chain is built from TRBV30 and TRBJ2-3; no reliable D call. Germline CDR1 reads GTSNPN; CDR2 reads SVGIG (reference sequence). Between the trimmed V and J ends, which lost 3 bases and 0 bases, there was a span of 10 bases. CDR3 length: 14 amino acids. For the CDR3, the DNA is TGTGCCTGGAGAATTAGATATAGCACAGATACGCAGTATTTT. Protein product: CAWRIRYSTDTQYF.

This clone was counted between two and nine times. Other DNA sequences in the sample encode the same CDR3. The gene calls are TRBV29-1 and TRBJ2-7; D might be TRBD1 (5 bases). Deletions cut 2 bases from V and 0 bases from J, with 8 bases between. There are 13 residues in the CDR3. Germline V gives CDR1 SQVTM, CDR2 ANQGSEA. For the CDR3, the DNA is TGCAGCGTTGAAACAGGTAGCTCCTACGAGCAGTACTTC. Its protein product is CSVETGSSYEQYF.

The V call is TRBV21-1, the J call TRBJ2-3; no check of the table's D call, TRBD2, against the DNA was made. TRBV21-1 is tagged as a pseudogene. This CDR3 spans 16 amino acids. This CDR3 is CASSDRGGATTDTQYF. CDR3 in DNA: TGTGCCAGCAGCGACCGAGGGGGGGCGACCACAGATACGCAGTATTTT.

V is TRBV16 and J is TRBJ2-1; D is uncertain. Germline V gives CDR1 KGHSY, CDR2 FQNENV. With 6 bases removed from V and 5 bases from J, the gap between germline ends came to 14 bases. CDR3 size: 14 residues. The CDR3 protein is CASSSFGLNNEQFF. The CDR3 coding sequence is TGTGCCAGCAGTTCCTTTGGGCTAAACAATGAGCAGTTCTTC.

This clone was found a few times. The V call is TRBV7-9, the J call TRBJ2-3; tentatively, D is TRBD2 (5 bases). CDR3 length: 15 amino acids. Germline V gene lookup returns CDR1 SEHNR and CDR2 FQNEAQ (reference sequence). V shed 5 bases and J shed 2 bases, with 14 bases lying between them. CDR3 loop: CASSHLREYTDTQYF. The CDR3 DNA is TGTGCCAGCAGCCACCTCCGGGAATACACAGATACGCAGTATTTT.

This chain joins TRBV4-2 and TRBJ2-7; tentatively, D is TRBD1 or TRBD2 (5 bases each). Trimming removed 0 bases at V and 4 bases at J, with 16 bases between. This CDR3 is 16 amino acids long. The germline V gene has CDR1 LGHNA and CDR2 YNFKEQ. CDR3 nucleotides: TGTGCCAGCAGCCAAGACGAGGGGCGGAGATGGTACGAGCAGTACTTC. Translating it yields CASSQDEGRRWYEQYF.

This clone turned up a few times. This chain uses TRBV27 with TRBJ2-7, with 7 bases fitting TRBD1. CDR1 is MNHEY, CDR2 SMNVEV, per germline (reference sequence). The V and J ends lost 2 bases and 3 bases, in that order; junction bases with no gene match: 4. The CDR3 consists of 14 residues. The CDR3 loop reads CASSLDQGDYEQYF. DNA for the CDR3: TGTGCCAGCAGTTTAGATCAGGGGGACTACGAGCAGTACTTC.